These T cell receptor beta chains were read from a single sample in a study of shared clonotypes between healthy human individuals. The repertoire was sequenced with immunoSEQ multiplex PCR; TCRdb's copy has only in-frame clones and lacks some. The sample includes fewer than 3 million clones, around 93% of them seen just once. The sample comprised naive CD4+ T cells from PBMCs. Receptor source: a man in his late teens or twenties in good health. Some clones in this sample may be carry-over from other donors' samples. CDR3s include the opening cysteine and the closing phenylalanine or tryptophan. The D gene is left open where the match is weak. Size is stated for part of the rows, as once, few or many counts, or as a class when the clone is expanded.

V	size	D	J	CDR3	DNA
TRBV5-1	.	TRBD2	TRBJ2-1	CASSAGLADYNEQFF	TGCGCCAGCAGCGCGGGACTAGCGGATTACAATGAGCAGTTCTTC
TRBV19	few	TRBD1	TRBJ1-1	CASSILAGGTEAFF	TGTGCCAGTAGTATTCTGGCAGGGGGTACTGAAGCTTTCTTT
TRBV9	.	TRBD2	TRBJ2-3	CASSVTSGPDTQYF	TGTGCCAGCAGCGTCACTAGCGGGCCAGATACGCAGTATTTT
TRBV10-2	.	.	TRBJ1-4	CASSERRQATNEKLFF	TGCGCCAGCAGTGAGCGCCGACAAGCAACTAATGAAAAACTGTTTTTT
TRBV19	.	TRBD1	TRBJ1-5	CASEGGTGPAQPQHF	TGTGCCAGTGAGGGGGGGACAGGGCCAGCTCAGCCCCAGCATTTT
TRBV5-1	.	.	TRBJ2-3	CASSLGPVSGDTQYF	TGCGCCAGCAGCTTGGGCCCCGTGAGTGGGGATACGCAGTATTTT
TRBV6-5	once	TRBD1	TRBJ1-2	CASAGQFYGYTF	TGTGCCAGCGCGGGACAGTTCTATGGCTACACCTTC
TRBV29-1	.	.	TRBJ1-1	CSVVKLGGAEAFF	TGCAGCGTTGTTAAATTAGGGGGAGCTGAAGCTTTCTTT
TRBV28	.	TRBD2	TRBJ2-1	CASSLIVLAGYNEQFF	TGTGCCAGCAGTTTGATTGTACTAGCGGGGTACAATGAGCAGTTCTTC
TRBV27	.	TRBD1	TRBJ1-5	CASSFGTGANQPQHF	TGTGCCAGCAGTTTTGGGACAGGGGCAAATCAGCCCCAGCATTTT
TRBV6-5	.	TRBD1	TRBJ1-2	CASSYSRQGNGYTF	TGTGCCAGCAGTTACTCGCGACAGGGCAATGGCTACACCTTC
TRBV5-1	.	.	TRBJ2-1	CASSLTQGRFYEQFF	TGCGCCAGCAGCTTGACACAGGGTCGGTTCTATGAGCAGTTCTTC
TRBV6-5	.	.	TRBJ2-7	CASSYLRGGEQYF	TGTGCCAGCAGTTACCTAAGAGGGGGCGAGCAGTACTTC
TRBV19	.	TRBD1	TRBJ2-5	CASSTLGQGRRETQYF	TGTGCCAGTAGTACCTTGGGACAGGGGAGAAGAGAGACCCAGTACTTC
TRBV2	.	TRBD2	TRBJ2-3	CASSGTSRALRDTQYF	TGTGCCAGCAGCGGGACTAGCCGAGCCCTCCGGGATACGCAGTATTTT
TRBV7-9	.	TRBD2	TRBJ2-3	CASSSLELAGGSQYF	TGTGCCAGCAGCTCTTTAGAGCTAGCGGGAGGTTCGCAGTATTTT
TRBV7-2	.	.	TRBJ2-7	CASSLGSGSGEQYF	TGTGCCAGCAGCTTAGGTTCAGGGTCCGGCGAGCAGTACTTC
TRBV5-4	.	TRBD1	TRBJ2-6	CASSPPGQGSSGANVLTF	TGTGCCAGCAGCCCCCCGGGACAGGGTTCCTCTGGGGCCAACGTCCTGACTTTC
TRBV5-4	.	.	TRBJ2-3	CASSTRADYTQYF	TGTGCCAGCAGCACCCGGGCCGATTATACGCAGTATTTT
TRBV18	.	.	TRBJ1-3	CASSPPGTLWNTIYF	TGTGCCAGCTCACCACCAGGGACTCTTTGGAACACCATATATTTT
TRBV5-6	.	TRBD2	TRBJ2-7	CASSPQGLAGGREQYF	TGTGCCAGCAGCCCGCAAGGACTAGCGGGAGGGCGCGAGCAGTACTTC
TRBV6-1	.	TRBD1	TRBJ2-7	CASRPGTGLPYEQYF	TGTGCCAGCAGGCCCGGGACAGGCCTTCCCTACGAGCAGTACTTC
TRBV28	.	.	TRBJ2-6	CASSVGGGANVLTF	TGTGCCAGCAGCGTAGGTGGAGGGGCCAACGTCCTGACTTTC
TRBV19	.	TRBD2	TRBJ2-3	CASTLTSGRSDTQYF	TGTGCCAGTACCCTGACTAGCGGGAGATCAGATACGCAGTATTTT
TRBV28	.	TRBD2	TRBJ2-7	CASTLDPRLAGYISEQYF	TGTGCCAGCACCCTTGATCCGCGACTAGCGGGATATATCTCCGAGCAGTACTTC
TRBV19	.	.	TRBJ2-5	CASSMGRETQYF	TGTGCCAGTAGTATGGGTAGAGAGACCCAGTACTTC
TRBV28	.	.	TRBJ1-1	CASSPLGSSGNTEAFF	TGTGCCAGCAGTCCCCTGGGGAGTAGCGGGAACACTGAAGCTTTCTTT
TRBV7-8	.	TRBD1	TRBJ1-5	CASSFDREGQPQHF	TGTGCCAGCAGCTTTGACAGGGAAGGTCAGCCCCAGCATTTT
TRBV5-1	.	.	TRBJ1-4	CASSLSSLGEKLFF	TGCGCCAGCAGCTTGAGTTCGTTGGGTGAAAAACTGTTTTTT
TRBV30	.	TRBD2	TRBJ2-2	CAWRGTSGRARFPGELFF	TGTGCCTGGAGAGGGACTAGCGGGAGGGCCCGCTTCCCCGGGGAGCTGTTTTTT
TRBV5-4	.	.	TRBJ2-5	CASSPTTQRETQYF	TGTGCCAGCAGCCCCACTACACAACGGGAGACCCAGTACTTC
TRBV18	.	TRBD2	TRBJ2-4	CASSPKRGIENIQYF	TGTGCCAGCTCACCCAAGCGGGGCATCGAAAACATTCAGTACTTC
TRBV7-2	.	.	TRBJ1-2	CASSLSGVGDGYTF	TGTGCCAGCAGCTTATCGGGGGTAGGAGATGGCTACACCTTC
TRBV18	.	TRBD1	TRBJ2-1	CASSPARTGQFF	TGTGCCAGCTCACCTGCGCGGACAGGGCAGTTCTTC
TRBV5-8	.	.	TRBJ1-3	CASSFYTSQGNTIYF	TGTGCCAGCAGCTTCTACACCAGCCAAGGAAACACCATATATTTT
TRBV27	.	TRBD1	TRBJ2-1	CASSSDRDREYNEQFF	TGTGCCAGCAGTTCGGACCGGGACAGAGAATACAATGAGCAGTTCTTC
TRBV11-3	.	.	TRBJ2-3	CASSLGSGSTDTQYF	TGTGCCAGCAGCTTGGGGAGCGGGAGCACAGATACGCAGTATTTT
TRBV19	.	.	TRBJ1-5	CASSLDPGFNQPQHF	TGTGCCAGTAGTCTGGATCCAGGCTTCAATCAGCCCCAGCATTTT
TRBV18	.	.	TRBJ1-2	CASSPASENYGYTF	TGTGCCAGCTCACCAGCTAGCGAAAACTATGGCTACACCTTC
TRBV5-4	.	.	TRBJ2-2	CASSQGVGAVTGELFF	TGTGCCAGCAGTCAAGGGGTGGGGGCGGTCACCGGGGAGCTGTTTTTT
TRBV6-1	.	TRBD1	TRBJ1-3	CASSEILGGLHGNTIYF	TGTGCCAGCAGTGAAATTTTAGGGGGCCTCCACGGAAACACCATATATTTT
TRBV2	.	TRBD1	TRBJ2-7	CASSEGRTGIYEQYF	TGTGCCAGCAGTGAGGGAAGGACAGGCATTTACGAGCAGTACTTC
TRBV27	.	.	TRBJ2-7	CASSLLRPPPQGISIYEQYF	TGTGCCAGCAGTTTATTGAGACCCCCTCCGCAGGGGATATCAATTTACGAGCAGTACTTC
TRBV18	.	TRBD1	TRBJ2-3	CASSPPRDRSTDTQYF	TGTGCCAGCTCACCACCGCGGGACAGGAGCACAGATACGCAGTATTTT
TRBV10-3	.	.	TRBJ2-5	CAISESLRTRGETQYF	TGTGCCATCAGTGAGTCTTTAAGGACCCGGGGAGAGACCCAGTACTTC
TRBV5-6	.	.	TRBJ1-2	CASSPGIGGYTF	TGTGCCAGCAGCCCAGGGATCGGTGGCTACACCTTC
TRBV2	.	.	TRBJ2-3	CASSQLVEVDTQYF	TGTGCCAGCAGTCAACTAGTTGAGGTAGATACGCAGTATTTT
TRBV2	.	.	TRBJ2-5	CASRHDQPGETQYF	TGTGCCAGTAGACACGACCAGCCCGGGGAGACCCAGTACTTC
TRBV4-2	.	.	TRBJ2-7	CASSRLGFEGHYEQYF	TGTGCCAGCAGCCGTTTAGGATTCGAAGGGCACTACGAGCAGTACTTC
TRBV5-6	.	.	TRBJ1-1	CASSLVRATEAFF	TGTGCCAGCAGCTTGGTACGGGCCACTGAAGCTTTCTTT
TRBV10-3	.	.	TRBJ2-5	CAISSRVSPQETQYF	TGTGCCATCAGTAGCAGAGTCTCTCCCCAAGAGACCCAGTACTTC
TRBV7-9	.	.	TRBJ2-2	CASSLTGYYGELFF	TGTGCCAGCAGCTTAACCGGGTATTACGGGGAGCTGTTTTTT
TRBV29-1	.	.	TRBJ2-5	CSVEPRGRETQYF	TGCAGCGTTGAACCCAGGGGTAGAGAGACCCAGTACTTC
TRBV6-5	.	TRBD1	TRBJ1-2	CASSYSGQVYGYTF	TGTGCCAGCAGTTACTCGGGACAGGTCTATGGCTACACCTTC
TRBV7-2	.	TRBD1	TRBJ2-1	CASSPGQRSVNEQFF	TGTGCCAGCAGCCCGGGACAGAGGAGCGTGAATGAGCAGTTCTTC
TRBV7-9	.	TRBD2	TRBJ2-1	CASSLAGLAGVNEQFF	TGTGCCAGCAGCTTAGCGGGACTAGCGGGAGTTAATGAGCAGTTCTTC
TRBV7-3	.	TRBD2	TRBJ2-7	CASSSGLARPKYF	TGTGCCAGCAGCAGCGGACTAGCGAGACCTAAGTACTTC
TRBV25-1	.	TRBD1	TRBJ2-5	CATISGDSKVAQYF	TGTGCCACCATAAGTGGGGACAGTAAAGTCGCGCAGTACTTC
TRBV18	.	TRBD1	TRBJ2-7	CASSPYSGGYEQYF	TGTGCCAGCTCACCATACTCAGGGGGCTACGAGCAGTACTTC